This entry is about one T cell receptor (beta chain). Antigen: not known. The donors were in the roughly 110-subject validation cohort; that cohort was separate from the approximately 700-subject first cohort. The sample comes from a study of cytomegalovirus exposure and HLA in healthy donors. Only in-frame clones appear in the TCRdb table, and some are missing; sequencing was by immunoSEQ multiplex PCR. Of approximately 65,000 clones in the sample, about 90% are singletons; the top ten hold just over 3%. Study-level points and caveats: CMV antigen specificity of three CMV-associated chains was confirmed in vitro. Diagnosis of cytomegalovirus status made by the classifier reportedly showed high specificity and sensitivity.

Unmatched junction bases numbered 9, after V lost 6 bases and J lost 0 bases. The CDR3 sequence is 16 residues long. Germline CDR1 is SGDLS and CDR2 is YYNGEE. The source material was PBMCs. The chain employs TRBV9 and TRBJ2-3; 8 bases map to TRBD1. The clonotype comes from a man between 18 and 29 years old in good health and CMV-seronegative. In DNA, the CDR3 is TGTGCCAGCACTATCGGACAGGGATTAAGCACAGATACGCAGTATTTT. This codes for CASTIGQGLSTDTQYF.